The 25 T cell receptor beta chains below were found in one sample sequenced in a study of breast tumors, draining lymph nodes, adjacent tissues. TCRdb analysed the multiplex PCR reads with MiXCR anew, one entry per CDR3 protein. The sample carries approximately 180,000 distinct CDR3 sequences, 25% to 40% recorded once. Samples came from axillary lymph nodes draining the breast cancer. Sequenced input: axillary lymph node tissue. These receptors originate from a female donor with breast cancer. Some clones in this sample may be carry-over from other donors' samples.

This clonotype has at least ten counts. The rearrangement links TRBV9 to TRBJ2-7; either TRBD1 or TRBD2 may supply D (5 bases each). V gave up 3 bases and J gave up 6 bases, with 13 bases separating them. Per germline, CDR1 SGDLS and CDR2 YYNGEE. This CDR3 has 13 amino acids. The CDR3 spells CASSGGTPREQYF. CDR3 nucleotide sequence: TGTGCCAGCAGCGGAGGGACCCCCCGCGAGCAGTACTTC.

This clonotype was seen a few times. A much larger clone differs by one base, so this may be a read error. The chain joins TRBV11-2 to TRBJ2-2; D is unclear. V gave up 0 bases and J gave up 4 bases, with 9 bases separating them. This CDR3 spans 15 amino acids. Germline CDR1 reads SGHAT; CDR2 reads FQNNGV. CDR3 nucleotides: TGTGCCAGCAGCTTAGATGGAGTGCCCACCGGGGAGCTGTTTTTT. It encodes CASSLDGVPTGELFF.

This clonotype was counted at least ten times. The chain couples TRBV5-1 to TRBJ2-1; weak D call: TRBD1 (6 bases). Between the trimmed V and J ends, which lost 2 bases and 5 bases, there was a span of 14 bases. Germline loops: CDR1 SGHRS, CDR2 YFSETQ. The CDR3 length is 15 residues. Written as DNA, the CDR3 is TGCGCCAGCAGCTTCGTCCAGGGGTTTAACAATGAGCAGTTCTTC. Its protein is CASSFVQGFNNEQFF.

This rearrangement joins TRBV10-2 to TRBJ2-5, with TRBD2 matching 7 bases. Germline-derived CDR1 and CDR2 are WSHSY and SAAADI. The CDR3 contains 13 residues. The junction had 2 bases not matched to a gene; V was cut back by 2 bases and J by 5 bases. CDR3 amino acids: CASSEVLAETQYF. The CDR3 DNA reads as TGCGCCAGCAGTGAGGTACTAGCGGAGACCCAGTACTTC.

The count of this clonotype is one. J is TRBJ1-5 and V is TRBV12-3 or TRBV12-4, with D unresolved. The CDR3 covers 14 residues. V was pared by 8 bases and J by 1 base, with 12 bases between. The CDR3 protein is CASCKGGSNQPQHF. The CDR3 coding sequence is TGTGCCAGCTGCAAAGGAGGCAGCAATCAGCCCCAGCATTTT.

This rearrangement joins TRBV2 to TRBJ1-2, with 12 bases lining up with TRBD1. V shed 9 bases and J 8 bases; nucleotides not matched to a gene: 10. The V gene's germline CDR1 is SNHLY and CDR2 FYNNEI. The CDR3 extends over 14 amino acids. CDR3 sequence reads: CASKPGQGARGYTF. The CDR3 bases are TGTGCCAGTAAACCGGGACAGGGGGCGCGGGGCTACACCTTC.

This clonotype was counted many times. The DNA is omitted, as the CDR3 cannot be located on it reliably, and the CDR3 follows TCRdb's listing. The rearrangement uses TRBV6-1 and TRBJ2-7; the table calls TRBD2, which could not be checked here. Germline CDR1 MNHNS, CDR2 SASEGT. Termini included, the CDR3 measures 15 amino acids. CDR3 sequence: CASILALAGGYEQYF.

This clonotype was recorded many times. This chain links TRBV5-6 with TRBJ2-1; D call uncertain. Looked up from germline, CDR1 is SGHDT and CDR2 is YYEEEE. The CDR3 totals 16 residues. Trimming removed 4 bases at V and 0 bases at J, with 14 bases between. CDR3 bases: TGTGCCAGCAGCCCTGGACGTTACAGCTCCTACAATGAGCAGTTCTTC. It specifies CASSPGRYSSYNEQFF. The complete variable domain, with remaining parts taken from reference TRBV5-6 and TRBJ2-1, reads DAGVTQSPTHLIKTRGQQVTLRCSPKSGHDTVSWYQQALGQGPQFIFQYYEEEERQRGNFPDRFSGHQFPNYSSELNVNALLLGDSALYLCASSPGRYSSYNEQFFGPGTRLTVL.

This clonotype occurred many times. J is TRBJ2-6 and V is TRBV13; D is perhaps TRBD1 (6 bases). The V gene's germline CDR1 is PRHDT and CDR2 FYEKMQ (reference sequence). V gave up 5 bases and J gave up 0 bases, with 14 bases separating them. CDR3 length: 17 amino acids. The CDR3 loop reads CASSQGWGSSGANVLTF. For the CDR3, the DNA is TGTGCCAGCAGCCAGGGGTGGGGTAGCTCTGGGGCCAACGTCCTGACTTTC. The whole variable domain, remainder taken from reference TRBV13 and TRBJ2-6, is AAGVIQSPRHLIKEKRETATLKCYPIPRHDTVYWYQQGPGQDPQFLISFYEKMQSDKGSIPDRFSAQQFSDYHSELNMSSLELGDSALYFCASSQGWGSSGANVLTFGAGSRLTVL.

This clonotype was counted at least ten times. CDR3 protein: CASSTQSGNQPQHF. The CDR3 DNA is TGTGCCAGCTCAACTCAGTCGGGCAATCAGCCCCAGCATTTT. This chain connects TRBV18 to TRBJ1-5; no firm D call. With 5 bases removed from V and 2 bases from J, the gap between germline ends came to 10 bases. The germline CDR1 and CDR2 sequences are KGHSH and LQKENI. The CDR3 covers 14 residues.

This clonotype was seen ten or more times. V usage is TRBV19 and J usage is TRBJ2-5, with a tentative D call TRBD1 (5 bases). The CDR3 length is 14 residues. The germline V gene encodes CDR1 LNHDA and CDR2 SQIVND (reference sequence). The V end was cut by 3 bases, the J end by 5 bases, with 13 bases between. CDR3 amino acids: CASSISRVVETQYF. CDR3 nucleotides: TGTGCCAGTAGTATCTCCAGGGTAGTGGAGACCCAGTACTTC.

This clonotype occurred a few times. The rearrangement joins TRBV3-2 to TRBJ1-3; TRBD1 is the table's D call, not checked against the DNA. TRBV3-2 is an annotated pseudogene. The CDR3 totals 19 residues. In DNA form, the CDR3 reads TGTGCCAGCAGCCAAGACTTTATAGGTCGGGGGGCGAACGGAAACACCATATATTTT. It codes for CASSQDFIGRGANGNTIYF.

The table lists this clonotype with a few counts. This CDR3 reads CASSPTRRAGLGDEQYF. The CDR3 bases are TGTGCCAGCAGTCCCACCCGACGAGCAGGGCTAGGTGACGAGCAGTACTTC. The V and J genes are TRBV28 and TRBJ2-7; D might be TRBD1 (5 bases). V gave up 5 bases and J gave up 5 bases, with 25 bases separating them. CDR3 length: 17 amino acids. Germline V gene sequence: CDR1 MDHEN, CDR2 SYDVKM.

The V gene is TRBV6-5, the J gene TRBJ2-7; 8 positions agree with TRBD1. Germline CDR1 reads MNHEY; CDR2 reads SVGAGI. This CDR3 is built from 15 residues. The junction had 8 bases not matched to a gene; V was cut back by 5 bases and J by 2 bases. This CDR3 reads CASSHGQGPTYEQYF. In DNA, the CDR3 is TGTGCCAGCAGTCACGGACAGGGACCAACCTACGAGCAGTACTTC.

The chain has TRBV4-2 and TRBJ1-2; no definite D call. Germline CDR1 is LGHNA and CDR2 is YNFKEQ. V shed 7 bases and J shed 8 bases, with 29 bases lying between them. The CDR3 loop spans 17 amino acids. The CDR3 DNA follows: TGTGCCAGCACCCTAAGACTAGCGGGAGGCGATATGAGGGGCTACACCTTC. Its protein is CASTLRLAGGDMRGYTF.

This clonotype occurred many times. This chain links TRBV10-2 with TRBJ2-7; D is uncertain. Germline V lookup: CDR1 WSHSY, CDR2 SAAADI. The length of the CDR3 is 11 residues. V lost 3 bases and J 4 bases, leaving 4 bases between the germline ends. As DNA, the CDR3 is TGCGCCAGCAGTGACGAGTACGAGCAGTACTTC. Its translation: CASSDEYEQYF.

The chain recombines TRBV20-1 with TRBJ2-1; the D gene is possibly TRBD1 (5 bases). The CDR3 extends over 15 amino acids. In germline, CDR1 is DFQATT, CDR2 SNEGSKA (reference sequence). Trimming removed 3 bases from V and 0 bases from J, with 12 bases in between. CDR3 loop: CSASKGWGSYNEQFF. CDR3 nucleotides: TGCAGTGCTAGTAAGGGGTGGGGCTCCTACAATGAGCAGTTCTTC.

This clonotype was seen only once. The final CDR3 position lacks the conserved phenylalanine or tryptophan, pointing to a likely read error. The rearrangement uses TRBV20-1 and TRBJ2-7; 10 nucleotides align to TRBD2. The CDR3 contains 15 residues. V dropped 1 base and J dropped 4; count of bases not matched to a gene: 7. The V gene's germline CDR1 is DFQATT and CDR2 SNEGSKA (reference sequence). The chain's CDR3 is CSARAPGLATYEQYL. CDR3 nucleotide sequence: TGCAGTGCTAGAGCACCGGGACTAGCGACGTACGAGCAGTACCTC.

This clonotype was recorded at least ten times. V usage is TRBV5-6 and J usage is TRBJ2-3; D is ambiguous. This CDR3 has 14 residues. V lost 2 bases, J lost 3 bases, and 10 bases lay in between. Per germline, CDR1 SGHDT and CDR2 YYEEEE. The CDR3 sequence: CASSLSYSTDTQYF. In DNA form, the CDR3 reads TGTGCCAGCAGCTTATCTTACAGTACAGATACGCAGTATTTT.

This clonotype was recorded many times. The chain has TRBV7-9 and TRBJ2-7, with D uncertain. Germline CDR1 reads SEHNR; CDR2 reads FQNEAQ (reference sequence). The CDR3 sequence is 13 residues long. V dropped 3 bases and J dropped 0 bases, with 6 bases sitting between them. Here the CDR3 DNA reads TGTGCCAGCAGCTTTGGCAGCTCCTACGAGCAGTACTTC. It is translated as CASSFGSSYEQYF.

The chain has TRBV10-1 and TRBJ2-7; the D gene is possibly TRBD1 (7 bases). Trimming took 8 bases from V and 2 from J, leaving 19 bases between them. The CDR3 has 15 amino acids. Germline V gene sequence: CDR1 WNHNN, CDR2 SYGVQD (reference sequence). In DNA form, the CDR3 reads TGCGCCAGCGGGCGGGACAGACTAGACCCCTACGAGCAGTACTTC. Its protein is CASGRDRLDPYEQYF.

This chain links TRBV9 with TRBJ2-5; D is possibly TRBD2 (7 bases). The length of the CDR3 is 16 residues. V lost 4 bases, J lost 4 bases, and 20 bases lay in between. Germline V gene lookup returns CDR1 SGDLS and CDR2 YYNGEE. The CDR3 spells CASSPGRGASVETQYF. In DNA form, the CDR3 reads TGTGCCAGCAGCCCCGGACGGGGGGCGAGTGTAGAGACCCAGTACTTC.

This clonotype was seen repeatedly, ten times or more. The rearrangement uses TRBV10-3 and TRBJ1-2, with D hard to call. V was trimmed by 10 bases and J by 7 bases, leaving 13 bases between them. Germline V gene sequence: CDR1 ENHRY, CDR2 SYGVKD. CDR3 length equals 11 residues. CDR3 coding DNA: TGTGCCAGCAGCCCTGGAAGTGGCTACACCTTC. Translated, it gives CASSPGSGYTF.

In this sample, this clonotype turned up many times. The V and J genes are TRBV19 and TRBJ1-3; D unresolved. This CDR3 has 13 amino acids. Trimming removed 3 bases at V and 2 bases at J, with 5 bases between. Germline V gene lookup returns CDR1 LNHDA and CDR2 SQIVND (reference sequence). The CDR3 DNA follows: TGTGCCAGTAGTATGGGAGCTGGAAACACCATATATTTT. This translates into CASSMGAGNTIYF.

This clonotype was detected ten times or more. This CDR3 reads CASSALAAETQYF. CDR3 coding DNA: TGTGCCAGCAGCGCCCTAGCGGCAGAGACCCAGTACTTC. The rearrangement links TRBV5-8 to TRBJ2-5; 7 nucleotides align to TRBD2. Germline V gene sequence: CDR1 SGHTS, CDR2 YDEGEE. This CDR3 has 13 amino acids. The J segment lost 4 bases and the V segment lost 4 bases, leaving 4 bases of the junction unmatched.